One T cell receptor (beta chain) is described in this entry. The data are from a study of blood T cell repertoires in COVID-19. About the research overall: Collection of acute and convalescent COVID-19 samples took place in the United States, Italy and Spain.

Germline V gene lookup returns CDR1 LGHNA and CDR2 YSLEER. Trimming shortened V by 3 bases and J by 0 bases, and 12 bases separated the two germline ends. The CDR3 runs to 16 residues. Original processing methods: Amplification with reference gene primers provided the estimates of nucleated cell counts. Only in-frame clones appear in the TCRdb table, and some are missing; sequencing was by immunoSEQ multiplex PCR. For V, J and clone size, that table is used; D and trimming come from the DNA. The repertoire includes about 310,000 clones, roughly 86% of them detected once, and 7.8% sits in the top ten.

This clonotype originated in a woman between 45 and 60 years old who had recovered from COVID-19. The chain couples TRBV4-3 to TRBJ1-3; no clear D. Sequenced sample: peripheral blood. In DNA form, the CDR3 reads TGCGCCAGCAGCCAGGGAGCGGACCCCTCTGGAAACACCATATATTTT. This gives the protein CASSQGADPSGNTIYF.